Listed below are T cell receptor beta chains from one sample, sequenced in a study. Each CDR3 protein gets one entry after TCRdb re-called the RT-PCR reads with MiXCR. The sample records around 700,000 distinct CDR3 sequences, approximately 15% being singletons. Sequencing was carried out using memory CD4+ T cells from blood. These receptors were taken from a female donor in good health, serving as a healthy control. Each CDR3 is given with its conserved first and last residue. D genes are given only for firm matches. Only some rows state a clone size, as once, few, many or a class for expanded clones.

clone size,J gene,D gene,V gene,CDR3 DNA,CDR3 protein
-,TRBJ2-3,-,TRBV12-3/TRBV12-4,TGTGCCAGCACCCCGACCCTTAGGACGCAGTATTTT,CASTPTLRTQYF
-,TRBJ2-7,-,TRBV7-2,TGTGCCAGCAGCGGAGGGACAACTACCTACGAGCAGTACTTC,CASSGGTTTYEQYF
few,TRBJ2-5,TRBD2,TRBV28,TGTGCCAGCAGTCCCCGACTAGCGGCGCGGCGACAAGAGACCCAGTACTTC,CASSPRLAARRQETQYF
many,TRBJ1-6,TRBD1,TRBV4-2,TGTGCCAGCAGCTTACAGGGGGATAATTCACCCCTCCACTTT,CASSLQGDNSPLHF
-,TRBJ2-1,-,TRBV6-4,TGTGCCAGCAGCCGAACTTGGTTCCTGTATGATTATGAGCAGTTCTTC,CASSRTWFLYDYEQFF
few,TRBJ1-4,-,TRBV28,TGTGCCACCAGCAGTCAGGGGACCTATGCAACTAATGAAAAACTGTTTTTT,CATSSQGTYATNEKLFF
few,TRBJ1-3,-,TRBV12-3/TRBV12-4,TGTGCCAGCAGTCGGGACCTCCCTGGAAACACCATATATTTT,CASSRDLPGNTIYF
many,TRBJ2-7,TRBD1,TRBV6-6,TGTGCCAGCAGTTACGACAGGGGGAGCGAGCAGTACTTC,CASSYDRGSEQYF
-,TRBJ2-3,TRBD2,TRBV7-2,TGTGCCAGCAGCTTAGCTGGGGGGGGGGGATTGACAGATACGCAGTATTTT,CASSLAGGGGLTDTQYF
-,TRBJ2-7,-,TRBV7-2,TGTGCCAGCAGCTTAGTGCAACCGCCATCCTACGAGCAGTACTTC,CASSLVQPPSYEQYF
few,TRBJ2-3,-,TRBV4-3,TGCGCCAGCAGCCAAGACCTACAGGGAGATACGCAGTATTTT,CASSQDLQGDTQYF
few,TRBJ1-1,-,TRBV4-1,TGCGCCAGCAGCCAAGATAGGGGCCGTGAAGCTTTCTTT,CASSQDRGREAFF
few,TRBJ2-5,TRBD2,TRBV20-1,TGCAGTGCTAGAGATCTTCTAGCGGGCAACCAAGAGACCCAGTACTTC,CSARDLLAGNQETQYF
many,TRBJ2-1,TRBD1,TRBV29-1,TGCAGCGTTGACCCAGGGACAGGGGGAGGGCTGACCTACAATGAGCAGTTCTTC,CSVDPGTGGGLTYNEQFF
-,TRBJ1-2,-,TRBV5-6,TGTGCCAGCAACCCCCGGGGGGCCTCAGGTGGCTACACCTTC,CASNPRGASGGYTF
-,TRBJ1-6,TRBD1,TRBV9,TGTGCCAGCAGCCCTCTTGGGACAGGGGGTTCACCCCTCCACTTT,CASSPLGTGGSPLHF
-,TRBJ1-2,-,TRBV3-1,TGTGCCAGCAGCCTTAGACAGGACAGCTATGGCTACACCTTC,CASSLRQDSYGYTF
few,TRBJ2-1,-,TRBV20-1,TGCAGTGCTAGTACCCGGCCACAGGGCGCCAATGAGCAGTTCTTC,CSASTRPQGANEQFF
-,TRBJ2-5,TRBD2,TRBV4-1,TGCGCCAGCAGCAAAACCTCCGGGACTAGTGGGACCCAGTACTTC,CASSKTSGTSGTQYF
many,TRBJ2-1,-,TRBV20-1,TGCAGTGCTAGAAGCGTCATTCACAATGAGCAGTTCTTC,CSARSVIHNEQFF
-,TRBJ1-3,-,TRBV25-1,TGTGCCAGCAGTGAATTGGGGGGATCCGGAAACACCATATATTTT,CASSELGGSGNTIYF
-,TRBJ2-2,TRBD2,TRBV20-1,TGCAGTGCTAGAGATCGACGGGGGGCGAACACCGGGGAGCTGTTTTTT,CSARDRRGANTGELFF
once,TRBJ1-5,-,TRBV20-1,TGCAGTGCTGGTGCCTCCCTTGGGAATCAGCCCCAGCATTTT,CSAGASLGNQPQHF
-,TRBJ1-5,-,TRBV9,TGTGCCAGCAGCGAGCGACTGTTTCAGCCCCAGCATTTT,CASSERLFQPQHF
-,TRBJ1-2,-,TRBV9,TGTGCCAGCAGCACTTGGGACTTAAACTATGGCTACACCTTC,CASSTWDLNYGYTF
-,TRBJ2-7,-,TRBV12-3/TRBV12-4,TGTGCCAGCAGTTTTTACCGGGAGCAGTACTTC,CASSFYREQYF